The text below deals with one T cell receptor beta chain. The V end lost 5 bases, the J end lost 1 base, and 18 bases lay between the germline ends. There are 16 residues in the CDR3. Germline CDR1 and CDR2: LNHDA and SQIVND (reference sequence). PCR primers comprised 60 Vbeta and 13 Jbeta primers. Generated by immunoSEQ multiplex PCR, the TCRdb table keeps only in-frame clones and is missing some. The sample holds some 150,000 clones; around 77% are singletons and the top ten take under 2.5%. The record originates from a study of cytomegalovirus exposure and HLA in healthy donors. This TCR came from a woman under 40 in good health and CMV-seropositive. Material for sequencing was PBMCs. This chain uses TRBV19 with TRBJ2-7, with a weak D call TRBD1 (6 bases). As DNA, the CDR3 is TGTGCCAGTAGTCCGATTACAGGGTCGGGGTCCTACGAGCAGTACTTC. Residues: CASSPITGSGSYEQYF.